This T cell receptor (beta chain) was captured by sequencing in a study of identical twins. The CDR3 has 16 residues. V lost 5 bases to trimming and J lost 1 base, with 17 bases between them. Germline values: CDR1 SGHTA, CDR2 FQGNSA. Study-level results: In drawing conclusions, the study used cross-sectional statistical analysis and did not follow the same donors. While abundant cord blood beta clonotypes carried fewer insertions, memory repertoires showed no such pattern.

MiXCR was run by TCRdb on the 5' RACE reads, yielding one entry per CDR3 protein. The sample lists 350,000 or so distinct CDR3 sequences; roughly 12% were seen once. This clonotype was seen more than once but under ten times. Antigen unknown. These records were also assigned to another study, of yellow fever vaccine responses in identical twins. That work contributes: Twins' vaccine T cell response reportedly gave the appearance of partial convergence and partial personalization.

The chain employs TRBV7-2 and TRBJ1-1, with D possibly TRBD1 on 6 matching bases. The specimen was CD8+ T cells sorted from blood. The sequence was collected from a woman under 30 in good health. The CDR3 bases are TGTGCCAGCAGCCCCTGGGGGGCGGAAGGGAACACTGAAGCTTTCTTT. Its translation is CASSPWGAEGNTEAFF.